This T cell receptor (beta chain) was observed in a study of T-cell reconstitution after alpha-beta-depleted transplantation in children. Unique molecular identifiers were incorporated when the TCRbeta library was constructed. One entry per CDR3 protein, called by TCRdb with MiXCR from the PCR reads. The sample yields about 600,000 distinct CDR3 sequences, 10% to 13% seen once. This clonotype was found many times. Germline V gives CDR1 SGHTA, CDR2 FQGNSA. Trimming took 0 bases from V and 6 from J, leaving 11 bases between them. The CDR3 runs 15 residues. The source material was PBMCs from the stem cell graft donor, sampled from the stem cell graft. The sequence derives from a human donor who donated a stem cell graft to a child with acute myeloid leukemia. This chain joins TRBV7-2 and TRBJ2-2, with D hard to call. The CDR3 DNA is TGTGCCAGCAGCTTAGCGGGCTCCCTACCCGGGGAGCTGTTTTTT. This gives the protein CASSLAGSLPGELFF.